The present entry profiles one TCR beta chain with its context. This sample is drawn from a study of blood T cell repertoires in COVID-19. Overall study context: PBMCs, B-cell-depleted T cells, or T cells were the source of the cDNA or gDNA that made up the material.

Donors were grouped by their self-reported clinical history. The authors' processing: Amplifying reference gene primers gave estimates of nucleated cell counts. The method was immunoSEQ multiplex PCR; TCRdb's version includes in-frame clones alone and lacks a portion of them. The V and J calls and the clone size are those of that table, but D and trimming were determined from the DNA. Here the sample spans some 460,000 clones, around 90% being singletons. The TCR sequence derives from a woman aged 18-29 years who had recovered from COVID-19. Sequencing was carried out using PBMCs or T cells enriched from blood (not recorded which).

CDR3 DNA: TGTGCCAGCAGTCCCTCGGGGGCAGGGGGATCCTTCTACGAGCAGTACTTC. Translated: CASSPSGAGGSFYEQYF. The V gene is TRBV28, the J gene TRBJ2-7, with D maybe TRBD1 (7 bases). Trimming left V 5 bases short and J 3 bases short, with 23 bases between. In germline, CDR1 is MDHEN, CDR2 SYDVKM. This CDR3 has 17 amino acids.